The present T cell receptor beta chain was sequenced within a study of long-term antiretroviral therapy in people with HIV (dated by TCRdb to 2021 to 2024). A note on the overall study: The earliest samples were collected roughly a decade before the 2015 WHO recommendation for immediate ART, at a time when ART was usually postponed until CD4 counts fell. A retrospective serial study tested whether changes in peripheral blood TRB repertoire composition and diversity were associated with ART initiation and durable HIV suppression. The cohort contributed over 150 cryopreserved PBMC samples from under 35 adults with confirmed HIV infection, collected serially over a mean of approximately six years (range 1-12). Eleven of the 30 participants with HIV were female. No cross-contamination during QIAcube processing was shown when test extractions of a monoclonal T-cell line were performed alongside fewer than 35 polyclonal samples.

Broad study findings and their caveats: Since PBMC availability was limited, sequencing covered only the TCR beta chain, with no alpha chain pairing. Narrower CDR3 length ranges were observed in HIV repertoires than in controls, and an antigen-experienced repertoire with only a slight naive shift after ART was suggested by the network structure. The samples span the years 2004 to 2017, and the ART regimens used may be less effective than current regimens. A significant increase in TRB diversity was found to be associated with ART initiation, although TRB diversity was observed to remain significantly below that of transplant donor controls even after long-term ART. Unsorted PBMC were profiled instead of sorted CD4+ and CD8+ T cells because pre-ART samples had limited cell numbers. Inferences about post-ART repertoire changes are limited because no data were available on ART adherence, viral resistance or therapy changes. The repertoire was dominated across all time points by expanded TRB clones identified before ART initiation, although this dominance was seen to fluctuate and to decrease in many PLHIV after ART.

V is cut by 3 bases and J by 5 bases, and the space between the germline ends is 11 bases. From cysteine to phenylalanine, the CDR3 is 15 amino acids long. Just the 45-base CDR3 DNA is kept, in frame starting at base 1. Sequences MNHEY (CDR1) and SMNVEV (CDR2) are obtained from the germline V gene (reference sequence). Inclusion was restricted to participants for whom at least one PBMC sample before ART initiation and at least two post-ART samples were available. Treatment was received in the United States of America by all participants with HIV. Before DNA extraction, cryopreserved samples containing about 1-11 million PBMC were thawed and washed. At the time of the earliest PBMC sample, participants with HIV were aged between about 23 and 54 years. PBMC samples from each participant spanned 1-4 timepoints before ART initiation and 2-8 timepoints after ART initiation, with a median of 7 samples. Serial HIV viral load, CD4+ T-cell count, ART history and demographic data were obtained for every participant. Using a Qiagen kit on a QIAcube, genomic DNA was extracted from unsorted PBMC, with samples processed in batches of 12.

This clone was counted a few times. Its specific antigen is unknown. Base qualities are missing; no much larger clone stands one base away. Sequencing of the TRB variable region was done with the immunoSEQ hsTCRB v3.0 assay at survey level resolution. The target sequencing depth for TRB was about 35,000-50,000 T-cell genomes per sample. TRB libraries were pooled and sequenced on an Illumina MiSeq using a v3 150-cycle kit. Regarding the original processing steps: Repertoire analysis was performed in R inside a reproducible Nextflow workflow that covered QC, data transformation and analysis. LymphoSeq2, an R package for AIRR-Seq data exploration, was used to implement custom analyses. Several samples yielding fewer than 5000 total TRB sequences were excluded, leaving 188 analyzed HIV repertoires. Among the 200 or so HIV repertoires that were kept, around 59 were collected before ART initiation and about 130 were collected after ART initiation. Repertoires were downsampled to 5000 TRB nucleotide sequences, with summary statistics averaged over 100 downsampling iterations. TRB sequences were retained for analysis only if CDR3 regions of at least seven amino acids were present. Diversity was measured with a Shannon entropy-derived clonality score and the Gini coefficient. Repertoire networks linked the top 5000 CDR3 amino acid sequences whenever two sequences differed by an edit distance of one. For TRB CDR3 amino acid sequences, antigen specificity groups and MHC restriction were predicted with GLIPH2. To flag known CMV, EBV, HIV or tissue antigen associations, CDR3 amino acid sequences were matched against VDJdb and McPAS-TCR. Pre-ART, post-ART and control groups were compared with Wilcoxon signed-rank tests and Holm-Bonferroni correction. Drawn from immuneACCESS, this table holds only the in-frame rearrangements with V and J called that TCRdb kept. Clones are partly lost; checked studies trace under half to an unresolved V gene and leave the rest unexplained. V and J calls and clone size are given by that table; D and trimming were obtained from the DNA. Counted in this sample were roughly 28,000 clones; approximately 90% of them appeared once. The top ten clones comprise around 4.2% of the sample.

The material sequenced was unsorted PBMCs, taken 3.1 years after starting antiretroviral therapy. The sequence joins TRBV27 to TRBJ1-6, with the D gene not clear enough to name. The receptor was isolated from a man younger than 35 with HIV. The nucleotide sequence reads TGTGCCAGCAGTTTCGTCCCGCCGGATAATTCACCCCTCCACTTT. This codes for CASSFVPPDNSPLHF.